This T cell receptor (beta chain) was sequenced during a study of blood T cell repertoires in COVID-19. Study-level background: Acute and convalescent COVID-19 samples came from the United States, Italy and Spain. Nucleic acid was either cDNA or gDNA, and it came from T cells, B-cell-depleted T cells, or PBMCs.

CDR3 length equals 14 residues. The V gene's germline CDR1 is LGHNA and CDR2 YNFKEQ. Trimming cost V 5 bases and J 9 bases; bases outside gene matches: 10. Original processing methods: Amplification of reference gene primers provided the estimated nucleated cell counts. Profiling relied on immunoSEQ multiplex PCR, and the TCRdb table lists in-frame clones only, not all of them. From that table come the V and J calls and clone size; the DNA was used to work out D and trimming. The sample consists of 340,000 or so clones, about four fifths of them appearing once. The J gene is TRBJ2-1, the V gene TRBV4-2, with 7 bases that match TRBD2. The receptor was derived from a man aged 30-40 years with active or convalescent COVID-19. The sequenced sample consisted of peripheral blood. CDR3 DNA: TGTGCCAGCAGCTCAGGGACTATCGGTAGTGAGCAGTTCTTC. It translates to CASSSGTIGSEQFF.